The source of this T cell receptor beta chain is a study of T cells in women clearing cervical HPV infection. Study at large: Case blood was drawn a median about 23 weeks after lesion detection.

V was pared by 3 bases and J by 2 bases, with 2 bases of the junction left unmatched. The CDR3 runs 15 residues. CDR1 SGHTA and CDR2 FQGNSA come from the germline V gene. The study, taken as a whole, reports: Combining TCR richness with V gene abundances gave roughly 0.88 AUC. Cases carried less TRBV6-7 than controls: roughly 0.11% versus 0.16%.

About this clone: The target antigen is unknown. Read coverage stops 3 residues before the CDR3 terminus; the germline J gene supplies the remainder.

Genomic DNA, averaging around 1,200 ng per sample, yielded TCR beta CDR3 via immunoSEQ. The table came from immunoSEQ multiplex PCR; TCRdb's copy has only in-frame clones and leaves some out. The sample includes under 20,000 clones. The TCR comes from a woman between 18 and 70 years old with a cervical HPV16 infection that either progressed to CIN3+ or cleared (not recorded which). Sequenced input: blood buffy coat. This chain links TRBV7-2 with TRBJ2-3; TRBD2 matches 10 bases. The covered CDR3 bases are TGTGCCAGCAGCTTCCTAGCGGGGGCCACAGATACG. The encoded protein is CASSFLAGATDT. The CDR3 as a whole reads CASSFLAGATDTQYF. The full variable domain, rest sourced from reference TRBV7-2 and TRBJ2-3, is GAGVSQSPSNKVTEKGKDVELRCDPISGHTALYWYRQSLGQGLEFLIYFQGNSAPDKSGLPSDRFSAERTGGSVSTLTIQRTQQEDSAVYLCASSFLAGATDTQYFGPGTRLTVL.